Each of the 13 T cell receptor beta chains below was sequenced from the same sample in a study of cytomegalovirus exposure and HLA in healthy donors. In the PCR, 60 Vbeta and 13 Jbeta primers were used. The repertoire was sequenced with immunoSEQ multiplex PCR; TCRdb's copy has only in-frame clones and lacks some. The data contain about 100,000 clones, more than 75% of them singletons. The sequenced material came from PBMCs. The receptors were gathered from a woman between 55 and 75 years old in good health and CMV-seronegative.

V usage is TRBV14 and J usage is TRBJ2-7, with D perhaps TRBD2 (5 bases). The V end was cut by 5 bases, the J end by 6 bases, with 11 bases between. The germline CDR1 and CDR2 sequences are SGHDN and FVKESK. This CDR3 is built from 12 residues. The CDR3 loop reads CASSSGILEQYF. The CDR3 DNA is TGTGCCAGCAGCTCCGGGATCCTCGAGCAGTACTTC.

The gene calls are TRBV2 and TRBJ2-1, with TRBD2 as a possible D gene (6 bases). CDR3 length: 15 amino acids. Germline loops: CDR1 SNHLY, CDR2 FYNNEI. V lost 6 bases and J lost 0, with 12 bases in between. In nucleotides, the CDR3 is TGTGCCAGCAGGACGGACGGGAGCTCCTACAATGAGCAGTTCTTC. It yields the protein CASRTDGSSYNEQFF. The variable domain in full, completed from reference TRBV2 and TRBJ2-1, reads EPEVTQTPSHQVTQMGQEVILRCVPISNHLYFYWYRQILGQKVEFLVSFYNNEISEKSEIFDDQFSVERPDGSNFTLKIRSTKLEDSAMYFCASRTDGSSYNEQFFGPGTRLTVL.

V and J are TRBV7-2 and TRBJ2-2; TRBD2 aligns across 10 bases. Germline-derived CDR1 and CDR2 are SGHTA and FQGNSA. This CDR3 has 16 residues. The V segment lost 3 bases and the J segment 7 bases; nucleotides outside the gene matches: 8. The CDR3 is CASSFSSGSIIGELFF. The CDR3 bases are TGTGCCAGCAGCTTTTCTAGCGGGAGTATTATCGGGGAGCTGTTTTTT.

Concerning this clone itself: Other nucleotide sequences from this sample produce the same CDR3. This rearrangement joins TRBV28 to TRBJ1-4; 10 positions agree with TRBD1. CDR1 is MDHEN and CDR2 is SYDVKM in the germline V gene. The CDR3 totals 13 residues. V was pared by 8 bases and J by 6 bases, with 3 bases of the junction left unmatched. The CDR3 region is CASRTGGDEKLFF. In nucleotides, the CDR3 is TGTGCCAGCCGGACAGGGGGTGATGAAAAACTGTTTTTT.

V is TRBV7-6 and J is TRBJ2-2, with D unclear. The CDR3 length is 12 residues. V lost 6 bases and J lost 5, with 7 bases in between. Germline CDR1 reads SGHVS; CDR2 reads FNYEAQ. The CDR3 sequence is CASRRGTGELFF. The CDR3 nucleotides read TGTGCCAGCAGGAGAGGAACCGGGGAGCTGTTTTTT.

The genes are TRBV11-2 and TRBJ2-7; D not resolved. With 1 base removed from V and 3 bases from J, the gap between germline ends came to 13 bases. CDR1 and CDR2 from the germline V gene are SGHAT and FQNNGV. The CDR3 totals 15 residues. CDR3 in amino acids: CASSLGPSLNYEQYF. As DNA, the CDR3 is TGTGCCAGCAGCTTAGGGCCGTCCCTGAACTACGAGCAGTACTTC.

The V gene is TRBV7-2, the J gene TRBJ1-1; 7 bases are a match to TRBD1. The J segment lost 4 bases and the V segment lost 5 bases, leaving 7 bases of the junction unmatched. This CDR3 is built from 14 residues. Germline CDR1 SGHTA, CDR2 FQGNSA. The DNA of the CDR3 is TGTGCCAGCAGCGTAGGGGGCGGGAGCACTGAAGCTTTCTTT. It specifies CASSVGGGSTEAFF.

This clone was seen a single time. The chain recombines TRBV15 with TRBJ2-1, with D tentatively TRBD2 (5 bases). V dropped 0 bases and J dropped 8 bases, with 11 bases sitting between them. The CDR3 consists of 14 residues. Germline CDR1 is LNHNV and CDR2 is YYDKDF (reference sequence). DNA of the CDR3: TGTGCCACCAGCAGAGATCTGGGGAGCGATGAGCAGTTCTTC. It is translated as CATSRDLGSDEQFF.

This chain connects TRBV7-8 to TRBJ2-3, with D tentatively TRBD2 (5 bases). V was cut by 5 bases and J by 1 base, with 16 bases left in between. The CDR3 has 16 residues. The germline gives CDR1 SGHVS, CDR2 FQNEAQ. CDR3 sequence: CASSPLAGRGTDTQYF. The DNA for the CDR3 is TGTGCCAGCAGCCCCCTAGCTGGTCGCGGCACAGATACGCAGTATTTT.

This clone was counted a few times. The chain has TRBV5-4 and TRBJ2-1, with 13 bases lining up with TRBD2. CDR3 length: 15 amino acids. V trimming: 4 bases; J trimming: 8 bases; junction bases outside the gene matches: 6. Per germline, CDR1 SGHNT and CDR2 YYREEE (reference sequence). This CDR3 is CASSQGLAGSYEQFF. CDR3 bases: TGTGCCAGCAGCCAGGGACTAGCGGGGTCCTATGAGCAGTTCTTC.

This rearrangement joins TRBV4-3 to TRBJ2-1; 8 positions agree with TRBD2. Germline loops: CDR1 LGHNA, CDR2 YSLEER. J was trimmed by 4 bases and V by 0 bases; bases with no gene match: 5. The CDR3 spans 16 residues. The CDR3 reads CASSQEVAGPYNEQFF. In DNA form, the CDR3 reads TGCGCCAGCAGCCAAGAGGTAGCGGGGCCATACAATGAGCAGTTCTTC.

The chain joins TRBV6-6 to TRBJ1-1, with 10 positions matching TRBD1. Looked up from germline, CDR1 is MNHNY and CDR2 is SVGAGI (reference sequence). The J segment lost 5 bases and the V segment lost 7 bases, leaving 4 bases of the junction unmatched. The length of the CDR3 is 13 residues. The chain's CDR3 is CASTGQGPTEAFF. The CDR3 DNA sequence: TGTGCCAGCACGGGACAGGGGCCAACTGAAGCTTTCTTT.

The rearrangement uses TRBV11-3 and TRBJ2-7; D uncertain. The CDR3 is 15 residues long. Trimming took 1 base from V and 5 from J, leaving 15 bases between them. CDR1 SGHNT and CDR2 YENEEA come from the germline V gene. As DNA, the CDR3 is TGTGCCAGCAGCTTAGGCTTGGTGGTCCGGGACGAGCAGTACTTC. This gives the protein CASSLGLVVRDEQYF.